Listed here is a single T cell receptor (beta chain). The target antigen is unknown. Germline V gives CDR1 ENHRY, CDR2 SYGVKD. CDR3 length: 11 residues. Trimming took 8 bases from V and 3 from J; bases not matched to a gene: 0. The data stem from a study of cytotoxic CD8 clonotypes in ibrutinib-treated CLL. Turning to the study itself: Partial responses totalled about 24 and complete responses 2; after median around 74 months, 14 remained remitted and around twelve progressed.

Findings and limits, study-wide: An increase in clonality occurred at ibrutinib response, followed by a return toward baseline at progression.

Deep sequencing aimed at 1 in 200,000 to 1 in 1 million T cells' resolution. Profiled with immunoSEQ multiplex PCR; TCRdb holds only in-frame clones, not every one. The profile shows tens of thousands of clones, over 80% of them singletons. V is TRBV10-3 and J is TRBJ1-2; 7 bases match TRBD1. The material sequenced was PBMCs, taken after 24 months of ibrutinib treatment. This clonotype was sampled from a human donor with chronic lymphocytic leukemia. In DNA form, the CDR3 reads TGTGCCATCGGGACAGACTATGGCTACACCTTC. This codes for CAIGTDYGYTF.